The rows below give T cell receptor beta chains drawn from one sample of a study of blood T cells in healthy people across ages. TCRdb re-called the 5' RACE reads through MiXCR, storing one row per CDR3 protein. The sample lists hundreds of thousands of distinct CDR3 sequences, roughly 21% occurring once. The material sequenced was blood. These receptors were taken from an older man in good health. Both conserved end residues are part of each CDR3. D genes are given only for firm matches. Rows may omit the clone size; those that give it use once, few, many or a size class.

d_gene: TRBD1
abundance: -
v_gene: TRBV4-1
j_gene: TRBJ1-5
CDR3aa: CASSLFITGDQPQHF
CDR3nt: TGCGCCAGCAGCCTCTTCATCACAGGGGACCAGCCCCAGCATTTT

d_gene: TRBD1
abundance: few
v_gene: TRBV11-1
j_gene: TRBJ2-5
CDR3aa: CASSFGTGGEETQYF
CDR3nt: TGTGCCAGCAGCTTCGGGACAGGGGGCGAAGAGACCCAGTACTTC

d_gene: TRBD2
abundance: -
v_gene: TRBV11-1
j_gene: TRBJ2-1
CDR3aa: CASSNLGQGTRTSGSGYNEQFF
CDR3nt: TGTGCCAGCAGCAATCTAGGACAGGGAACGCGGACTAGCGGGAGTGGGTACAATGAGCAGTTCTTC

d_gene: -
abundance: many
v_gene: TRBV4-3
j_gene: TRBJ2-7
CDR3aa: CASSQDRGYEQYF
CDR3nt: TGCGCCAGCAGCCAAGATCGGGGGTACGAGCAGTACTTC

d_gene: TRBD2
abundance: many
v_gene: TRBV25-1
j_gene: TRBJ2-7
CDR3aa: CASNGWLGPSGSYYEQYF
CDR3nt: TGTGCCAGCAACGGATGGTTGGGGCCTAGCGGGAGTTACTACGAGCAGTACTTC

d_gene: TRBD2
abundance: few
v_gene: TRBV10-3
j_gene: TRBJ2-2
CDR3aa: CAIRSSGTDGELFF
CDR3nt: TGTGCCATCAGATCTAGCGGGACGGACGGGGAGCTGTTTTTT

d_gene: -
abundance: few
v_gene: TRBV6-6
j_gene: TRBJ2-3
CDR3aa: CAAGGTLPDTQYF
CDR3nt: TGTGCCGCGGGCGGGACCTTACCAGATACGCAGTATTTT

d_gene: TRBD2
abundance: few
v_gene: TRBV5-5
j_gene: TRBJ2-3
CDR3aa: CASSLGVSGRRGLSTDTQYF
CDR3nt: TGTGCCAGCAGCTTGGGCGTTAGCGGGAGAAGGGGTCTAAGCACAGATACGCAGTATTTT

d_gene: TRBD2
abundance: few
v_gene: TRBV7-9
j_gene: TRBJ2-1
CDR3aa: CASSLVTSGSENEQFF
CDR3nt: TGTGCCAGCAGCTTAGTTACTAGCGGGAGCGAGAATGAGCAGTTCTTC

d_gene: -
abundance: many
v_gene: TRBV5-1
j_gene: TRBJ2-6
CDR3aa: CASSLASNVLTF
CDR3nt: TGCGCCAGCAGCTTGGCCTCCAACGTCCTGACTTTC

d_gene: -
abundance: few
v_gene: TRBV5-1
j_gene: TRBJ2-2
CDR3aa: CASSLSSSNTGELFF
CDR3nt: TGCGCCAGCAGCTTGTCATCCTCGAACACCGGGGAGCTGTTTTTT

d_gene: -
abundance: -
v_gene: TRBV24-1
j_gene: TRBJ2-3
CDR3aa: CAASDLRAGSTDTQYF
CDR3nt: TGTGCCGCCAGTGATTTAAGGGCGGGGAGCACAGATACGCAGTATTTT

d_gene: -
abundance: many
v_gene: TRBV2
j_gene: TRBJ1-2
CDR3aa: CASSDVQGSNYGYTF
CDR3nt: TGTGCCAGCAGTGATGTCCAGGGATCTAACTATGGCTACACCTTC

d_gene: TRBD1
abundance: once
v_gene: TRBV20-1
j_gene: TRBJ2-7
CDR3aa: CSAREGTVSYEQYF
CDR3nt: TGCAGTGCTAGAGAGGGGACAGTCTCCTACGAGCAGTACTTC

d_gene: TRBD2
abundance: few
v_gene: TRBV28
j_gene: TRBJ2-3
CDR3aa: CASRSLAGGDTQYF
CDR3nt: TGTGCCAGCAGAAGTCTAGCGGGAGGGGATACGCAGTATTTT

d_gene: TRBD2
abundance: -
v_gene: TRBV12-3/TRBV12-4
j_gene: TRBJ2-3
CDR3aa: CASSRSGRASSTDTQYF
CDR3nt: TGTGCCAGCAGTCGAAGCGGGAGGGCCTCTAGCACAGATACGCAGTATTTT

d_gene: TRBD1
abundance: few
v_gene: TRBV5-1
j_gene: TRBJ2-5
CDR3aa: CASSPGQGTQETQYF
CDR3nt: TGCGCCAGCAGCCCGGGACAGGGGACCCAAGAGACCCAGTACTTC

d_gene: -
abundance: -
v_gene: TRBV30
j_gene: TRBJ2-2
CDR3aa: CAWSVQSTGELFF
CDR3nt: TGTGCCTGGAGTGTACAAAGCACCGGGGAGCTGTTTTTT

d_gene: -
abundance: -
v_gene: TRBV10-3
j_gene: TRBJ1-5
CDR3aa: CAISLDSTAQPQHF
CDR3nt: TGTGCCATCAGTCTAGACAGCACAGCCCAGCCCCAGCATTTT

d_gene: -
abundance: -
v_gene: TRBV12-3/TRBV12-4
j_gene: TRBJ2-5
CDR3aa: CASSEGVVETQYF
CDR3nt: TGTGCCAGCAGTGAGGGCGTTGTAGAGACCCAGTACTTC

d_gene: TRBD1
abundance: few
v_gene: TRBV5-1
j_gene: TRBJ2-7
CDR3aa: CASSLGLRQGDHEQYF
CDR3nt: TGCGCCAGCAGCTTGGGTTTGAGACAGGGGGACCACGAGCAGTACTTC

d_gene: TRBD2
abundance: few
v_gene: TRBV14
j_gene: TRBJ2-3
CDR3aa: CASSQEPSGTDFFLGTDTQYF
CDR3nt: TGTGCCAGCAGCCAAGAGCCTAGCGGAACCGATTTTTTTCTAGGTACAGATACGCAGTATTTT

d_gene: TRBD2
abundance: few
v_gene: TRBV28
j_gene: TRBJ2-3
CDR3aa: CASSLTSGRTSTDTQYF
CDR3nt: TGTGCCAGCAGCCTTACTAGCGGGAGGACTAGCACAGATACGCAGTATTTT